These 25 T cell receptor beta chains share one sample of origin, sequenced in a study of response to subunit inactivated influenza vaccine. TCRdb used MiXCR to reprocess the RT-PCR reads, holding one entry per CDR3 protein. The sample carries 500,000 to 550,000 distinct CDR3 sequences, roughly 23% recorded once. These records were also assigned to another study, of T cells expressing NK-cell markers. According to that study: UMIs were included in TCR beta cDNA generated by 5'RACE template switching.

The sample consisted of CD4+ T cells sorted from PBMCs, taken less than 13 days after vaccination. The receptors here all came from a man in his fifties or sixties who received an inactivated influenza vaccine.

CDR3 DNA sequence: TGTGCCAGCAGCCAAACGGGAGGGCCCCCAGATACGCAGTATTTT. It specifies CASSQTGGPPDTQYF. This chain links TRBV3-1 with TRBJ2-3; 8 positions match TRBD2. The CDR3 runs 15 residues. Germline V gives CDR1 LGHDT, CDR2 YNNKEL (reference sequence). V dropped 2 bases and J dropped 4; count of bases not matched to a gene: 5.

V usage is TRBV25-1 and J usage is TRBJ2-3, with D perhaps TRBD1 (5 bases). The CDR3 length is 14 residues. Trimming stripped 5 bases from V and 5 bases from J, with 14 bases between. The germline V gene has CDR1 MGHDK and CDR2 SYGVNS. The CDR3 DNA is TGTGCCAGCAGTAGACAGTGGCAGGGAGATACGCAGTATTTT. It yields the protein CASSRQWQGDTQYF.

The chain links TRBV7-9 to TRBJ2-7; no clear D. CDR3 size: 12 residues. V was cut by 2 bases and J by 3 bases, with 5 bases left in between. Looked up from germline, CDR1 is SEHNR and CDR2 is FQNEAQ (reference sequence). The CDR3 DNA sequence: TGTGCCAGCAGCTTATCACACTACGAGCAGTACTTC. Protein: CASSLSHYEQYF.

V gene TRBV14 combines with J gene TRBJ1-4, with D tentatively TRBD1 (5 bases). Trimming removed 0 bases at V and 10 bases at J, with 9 bases between. CDR3 size: 13 residues. Germline assignment: CDR1 SGHDN and CDR2 FVKESK. The CDR3 coding sequence is TGTGCCAGCAGCCAAGATCTTCAGGGAAAACTGTTTTTT. This translates into CASSQDLQGKLFF. The whole variable domain, filled in from reference TRBV14 and TRBJ1-4, reads EAGVTQFPSHSVIEKGQTVTLRCDPISGHDNLYWYRRVMGKEIKFLLHFVKESKQDESGMPNNRFLAERTGGTYSTLKVQPAELEDSGVYFCASSQDLQGKLFFGSGTQLSVL.

This clonotype appeared many times. The chain is built from TRBV12-3 or TRBV12-4 and TRBJ1-5; TRBD1 matches 7 bases. The CDR3 covers 13 residues. Trimming at V came to 6 bases and at J to 6 bases, leaving 5 bases not matched to a gene. CDR3 sequence: CASREQGSQPQHF. The CDR3 region has the DNA TGTGCCAGCAGGGAACAGGGGAGTCAGCCCCAGCATTTT.

This clonotype was seen a handful of times. V is TRBV9 and J is TRBJ2-7, with 8 nucleotides matching TRBD1. Germline CDR1 SGDLS, CDR2 YYNGEE. The CDR3 runs to 15 residues. V lost 0 bases to trimming and J lost 3 bases; unmatched junction nucleotides: 5. CDR3 residues: CASSVGGDRYYEQYF. The CDR3 nucleotides are TGTGCCAGCAGCGTAGGCGGGGACAGGTACTACGAGCAGTACTTC.

The table lists this clonotype with a few counts. The chain uses TRBV10-3 and TRBJ2-7, with 7 positions matching TRBD2. The CDR3 has 15 amino acids. Germline trimming cut 3 bases from V and 6 bases from J; bases unmatched to any gene: 11. Looked up from germline, CDR1 is ENHRY and CDR2 is SYGVKD. CDR3 in DNA: TGTGCCATCAGTGACCAAGGACTAGGAGTCTTCGAGCAGTACTTC. As protein: CAISDQGLGVFEQYF.

In its sample, this clonotype was seen a few times. CDR3: CSARDGGREQFF. The CDR3 region has the DNA TGCAGTGCTAGAGATGGGGGCCGTGAGCAGTTCTTC. The rearrangement joins TRBV20-1 to TRBJ2-1, with D tentatively TRBD1 (6 bases). CDR3 length equals 12 residues. CDR1 and CDR2 from the germline V gene are DFQATT and SNEGSKA (reference sequence). V gave up 0 bases and J gave up 9 bases, with 9 bases separating them.

This sequence joins TRBV12-3 or TRBV12-4 and TRBJ2-3, with D unclear. The ends were cut back, 0 bases at V and 4 bases at J, with 8 bases in the middle. This CDR3 is 14 amino acids long. The CDR3 coding sequence is TGTGCCAGCAGTTTAGCGAGGCTGGCAGATACGCAGTATTTT. This sequence encodes CASSLARLADTQYF.

The genes are TRBV5-5 and TRBJ1-5, with D maybe TRBD1 (6 bases). Germline V gene data show CDR1 as SGHKS and CDR2 as YYEKEE (reference sequence). This CDR3 has 16 amino acids. The V gene lost 2 bases and the J gene lost 2 bases, with 14 bases spanning the gap. The CDR3 region is CASSFLGQPRNQPQHF. The CDR3 DNA follows: TGTGCCAGCAGCTTCTTAGGACAGCCTCGCAATCAGCCCCAGCATTTT.

This clonotype was counted a few times. The V call is TRBV11-3, the J call TRBJ2-2; D tentatively reads TRBD1 or TRBD2 (5 bases each). V lost 8 bases and J 6 bases, leaving 13 bases between the germline ends. CDR1 is SGHNT and CDR2 is YENEEA in the germline V gene. The CDR3 length is 13 residues. The CDR3 DNA reads as TGTGCCAGCGGGACGCGGAGGTCCGGGGAGCTGTTTTTT. Amino acids: CASGTRRSGELFF.

This clonotype was seen only once. The genes are TRBV6-1 and TRBJ2-3, with D possibly TRBD2 on 5 matching bases. CDR3 size: 15 residues. V was trimmed by 4 bases and J by 2 bases, leaving 13 bases between them. Germline V CDR1 and CDR2: MNHNS, SASEGT. The DNA of the CDR3 is TGTGCCAGCAGTGCCGACGGACGGGACACAGATACGCAGTATTTT. As protein: CASSADGRDTDTQYF.

This chain links TRBV5-1 with TRBJ2-3; D not resolved. Trimming shortened V by 0 bases and J by 2 bases, and 7 bases separated the two germline ends. The CDR3 is made up of 14 amino acids. CDR1 and CDR2 from the germline V gene are SGHRS and YFSETQ. CDR3 protein: CASSLDILTDTQYF. As DNA, the CDR3 is TGCGCCAGCAGCTTGGATATTCTCACAGATACGCAGTATTTT.

There are a few counts of this clonotype. The genes are TRBV20-1 and TRBJ2-5, with a possible D match to TRBD1 (7 bases). CDR1 DFQATT and CDR2 SNEGSKA come from the germline V gene (reference sequence). This CDR3 is built from 14 residues. With 2 bases removed from V and 2 bases from J, the gap between germline ends came to 12 bases. The CDR3 DNA follows: TGCAGTGCTAGACAGGGGGGATGGCAAGAGACCCAGTACTTC. Residues: CSARQGGWQETQYF.

The rearrangement links TRBV7-9 to TRBJ1-1; D is unclear. This CDR3 is built from 14 residues. The ends were cut back, 1 base at V and 4 bases at J, with 10 bases in the middle. Germline CDR1 is SEHNR and CDR2 is FQNEAQ (reference sequence). The CDR3 DNA follows: TGTGCCAGCAGCTTAGGCAGCCCGGGCACTGAAGCTTTCTTT. It specifies CASSLGSPGTEAFF.

This clonotype came up a few times. This chain connects TRBV18 to TRBJ2-1; 13 positions agree with TRBD2. V gave up 3 bases and J gave up 0 bases; unmatched junction bases: 8. Germline assignment: CDR1 KGHSH and CDR2 LQKENI. CDR3 length equals 19 residues. Here the CDR3 DNA reads TGTGCCAGCTCACCCTCCGCGGGACTAGCGGGGAGCTCCTACAATGAGCAGTTCTTC. It yields the protein CASSPSAGLAGSSYNEQFF.

As concerns this clonotype: The junction departs from germline at one end; a sequencing error may be responsible. This chain's CDR3 is CACSQVSHPKYQETQYF. The CDR3 bases are TGTGCCTGCAGCCAAGTAAGCCATCCAAAGTACCAAGAGACCCAGTACTTC. The chain is built from TRBV14 and TRBJ2-5; D ambiguous. From germline, CDR1 is SGHDN and CDR2 FVKESK. There are 17 residues in the CDR3.

This clonotype has a handful of counts. This chain connects TRBV7-2 to TRBJ2-5; D is unclear. V lost 5 bases to trimming and J lost 5 bases, with 15 bases between them. The CDR3 has 14 amino acids. Germline values: CDR1 SGHTA, CDR2 FQGNSA. The CDR3 reads CASSPTFGLETQYF. Written as DNA, the CDR3 is TGTGCCAGCAGCCCGACCTTTGGCTTGGAGACCCAGTACTTC.

J is TRBJ2-4 and V is TRBV29-1; TRBD1 is a possible D gene (5 bases). Between the trimmed V and J ends, which lost 4 bases and 7 bases, there was a span of 17 bases. The CDR3 extends over 14 amino acids. The germline CDR1 and CDR2 sequences are SQVTM and ANQGSEA. The CDR3 DNA sequence: TGCAGCGTTGCATCAGGGCCTAAGGGGAACATTCAGTACTTC. It codes for CSVASGPKGNIQYF.

This clonotype was recorded a few times. The chain recombines TRBV4-1 with TRBJ2-2; no firm D call. V lost 0 bases to trimming and J lost 3 bases, with 5 bases between them. Germline lookup yields CDR1 MGHRA and CDR2 YSYEKL. The CDR3 has 14 residues. The CDR3 coding sequence is TGCGCCAGCAGCCAAGATTGGGACACCGGGGAGCTGTTTTTT. The encoded protein is CASSQDWDTGELFF.

A few counts support this clonotype. CDR3 protein: CASSLSSQPNTGELFF. CDR3 in DNA: TGTGCCAGCTCACTATCCTCGCAACCGAACACCGGGGAGCTGTTTTTT. This sequence joins TRBV18 and TRBJ2-2, with D unresolved. The CDR3 spans 16 residues. With 4 bases removed from V and 0 bases from J, the gap between germline ends came to 12 bases. Germline CDR1 and CDR2: KGHSH and LQKENI.

This clonotype occurred a few times. This chain links TRBV10-2 with TRBJ1-3, with a weak D call TRBD1 (5 bases). With 8 bases removed from V and 9 bases from J, the gap between germline ends came to 20 bases. CDR1 WSHSY and CDR2 SAAADI come from the germline V gene. The CDR3 has 14 amino acids. CDR3 protein: CASVGRDPKATIYF. The CDR3 DNA is TGCGCCAGCGTAGGACGGGACCCCAAGGCCACCATATATTTT.

This chain connects TRBV18 to TRBJ2-1, with 8 bases that match TRBD1. Unmatched junction bases numbered 10, after V lost 2 bases and J lost 7 bases. The CDR3 runs to 16 residues. The germline gives CDR1 KGHSH, CDR2 LQKENI. In nucleotides, the CDR3 is TGTGCCAGCTCACCAAATTTCCAGGGGGCGGAAAATGAGCAGTTCTTC. The encoded protein is CASSPNFQGAENEQFF.

V is TRBV18 and J is TRBJ1-4; D gene ambiguous. This CDR3 spans 15 amino acids. The germline V and J ends were trimmed by 3 bases and 0 bases, with 8 bases remaining between them. Germline values: CDR1 KGHSH, CDR2 LQKENI. The CDR3 DNA is TGTGCCAGCTCACCGCAACAAGCAACTAATGAAAAACTGTTTTTT. This gives the protein CASSPQQATNEKLFF.

This clonotype was detected ten times or more. The rearrangement links TRBV7-2 to TRBJ1-1, with unresolved D. CDR1 is SGHTA and CDR2 is FQGNSA in the germline V gene. The germline V and J ends were trimmed by 5 bases and 1 base, with 8 bases remaining between them. The CDR3 has 13 amino acids. The CDR3, as DNA: TGTGCCAGCAGCAAAGGACCGAACACTGAAGCTTTCTTT. This sequence encodes CASSKGPNTEAFF.